This T cell receptor beta chain emerged from a study of blood T cell repertoires in COVID-19. The protocol was immunoSEQ multiplex PCR, while the TCRdb copy is restricted to in-frame clones and leaves out a portion. The table records about 300,000 clones, more than 75% of them present only once. Germline loops: CDR1 DFQATT, CDR2 SNEGSKA (reference sequence). V gave up 5 bases and J gave up 4 bases, with 9 bases separating them. The CDR3 loop spans 11 amino acids. Notes on this clone: Additional DNA sequences in this sample encode the identical CDR3.

The source is a woman in her forties or fifties with acute or convalescent COVID-19. This chain links TRBV20-1 with TRBJ2-7; no clear D gene. Sequenced input: peripheral blood. The CDR3 DNA reads as TGCAGTGCTGCCGACTCATACGAGCAGTACTTC. Residues: CSAADSYEQYF.